This T cell receptor (beta chain) was identified in a study of cytomegalovirus exposure and HLA in healthy donors. In the study overall: Earlier findings included some 120 million unique TCR beta sequences obtained from about 179 million T cells.

The PCR used 60 Vbeta and 13 Jbeta primers. Data came from immunoSEQ multiplex PCR; TCRdb stores just in-frame clones and leaves some out. The sample has 120,000 to 150,000 clones, around 72% seen once. Study findings and constraints: By a later analysis, the bulk of CMV-associated TCR beta chains appeared HLA-restricted. Solely CMV serostatus was available to characterize immune exposure.

Trimming left V 8 bases short and J 0 bases short, with 25 bases between. Looked up from germline, CDR1 is WNHNN and CDR2 is SYGVQD (reference sequence). The CDR3 spans 18 residues. The donors were healthy bone marrow donors. As concerns this clone: The target antigen is unknown.

The source is a man between 40 and 49 years old in good health and CMV-seronegative. V is TRBV10-1 and J is TRBJ1-1, with a weak D call TRBD1 (6 bases). The sample consisted of PBMCs. CDR3 protein: CASPKVWGRITMNTEAFF. CDR3 DNA: TGCGCCAGCCCCAAGGTATGGGGGCGAATTACTATGAACACTGAAGCTTTCTTT.